This entry lists 18 T cell receptor beta chains sequenced from one sample in a study of cytomegalovirus exposure and HLA in healthy donors. 13 Jbeta primers and 60 Vbeta primers were used for the PCR. Method: immunoSEQ multiplex PCR; TCRdb's copy keeps in-frame clones and lacks some. The table shows 55,000 to 80,000 clones, with roughly 75% occurring only once. Material for sequencing was PBMCs. The receptor set was obtained from a woman in her thirties in good health and CMV-seronegative.

There are a few counts of this clone. The chain joins TRBV6-6 to TRBJ2-2; 7 positions match TRBD2. CDR1 MNHNY and CDR2 SVGAGI come from the germline V gene (reference sequence). The V and J ends lost 5 bases and 7 bases, in that order; junction bases with no gene match: 13. The CDR3 covers 16 residues. The CDR3 DNA follows: TGTGCCAGCAGTCCCTGGTGGGAGGGAGCGGGCGGGGAGCTGTTTTTT. Amino acids: CASSPWWEGAGGELFF.

The chain carries TRBV29-1 and TRBJ2-3; D is undetermined. The V gene's germline CDR1 is SQVTM and CDR2 ANQGSEA. V lost 3 bases and J 2 bases, leaving 12 bases between the germline ends. The CDR3 runs 14 residues. CDR3: CSVDFNSPTDTQYF. The CDR3 nucleotides are TGCAGCGTTGATTTCAACAGTCCCACAGATACGCAGTATTTT.

The CDR3 bases are TGTGCCAGCTCACCAAGCGGTTCCTACATTCAGTACTTC. This encodes CASSPSGSYIQYF. The V and J genes are TRBV18 and TRBJ2-4; D might be TRBD2 (5 bases). The CDR3 spans 13 residues. From germline, CDR1 is KGHSH and CDR2 LQKENI. V lost 2 bases and J 8 bases, leaving 10 bases between the germline ends.

V gene TRBV10-1 combines with J gene TRBJ2-7; D unresolved. The CDR3 spans 13 residues. Trimming removed 3 bases from V and 3 bases from J, with 9 bases in between. CDR1 WNHNN and CDR2 SYGVQD come from the germline V gene (reference sequence). The chain's CDR3 is CASSEPRGYEQYF. The CDR3 DNA is TGCGCCAGCAGTGAACCCCGAGGCTACGAGCAGTACTTC.

The rearrangement links TRBV27 to TRBJ1-1; D is perhaps TRBD1 (5 bases). Trimming cost V 4 bases and J 4 bases, with 16 bases left between them. The CDR3 has 15 amino acids. Germline CDR1 MNHEY, CDR2 SMNVEV (reference sequence). This chain's CDR3 is CASSSRGAYGTEAFF. CDR3 bases: TGTGCCAGCAGTTCCCGTGGGGCTTATGGCACTGAAGCTTTCTTT.

The gene calls are TRBV14 and TRBJ1-1; 8 bases match TRBD1. Germline values: CDR1 SGHDN, CDR2 FVKESK. The junction had 1 base not matched to a gene; V was cut back by 0 bases and J by 1 base. The CDR3 is 15 residues long. The CDR3: CASSQDRGRNTEAFF. Here the CDR3 DNA reads TGTGCCAGCAGCCAAGACAGGGGGCGGAACACTGAAGCTTTCTTT.

The chain links TRBV7-9 to TRBJ2-5, with 13 positions matching TRBD2. With the DNA end fitting TRBJ2-7 better, the J assignment may be wrong. The CDR3 length is 17 residues. The V gene's germline CDR1 is SEHNR and CDR2 FQNEAQ (reference sequence). CDR3 nucleotides: TGTGCCAGCAGCCCGAATCGGACTAGCGGGAGTTTCTACGAGCAGTACTTC. Protein sequence: CASSPNRTSGSFYEQYF.

The chain recombines TRBV25-1 with TRBJ2-1; 11 nucleotides align to TRBD2. V lost 3 bases, J lost 4 bases, and 2 bases stayed unmatched. CDR3 size: 15 residues. Germline V lookup: CDR1 MGHDK, CDR2 SYGVNS. The CDR3 sequence is CASSEGTSGYNEQFF. The DNA for the CDR3 is TGTGCCAGCAGTGAGGGGACTAGCGGATACAATGAGCAGTTCTTC.

The V call is TRBV18, the J call TRBJ1-1, with TRBD1 as a possible D gene (5 bases). V shed 3 bases and J shed 0 bases, with 14 bases lying between them. The length of the CDR3 is 16 residues. Germline-derived CDR1 and CDR2 are KGHSH and LQKENI. This CDR3 is CASSPDHLTVNTEAFF. CDR3 bases: TGTGCCAGCTCACCCGACCACTTGACAGTGAACACTGAAGCTTTCTTT. The complete variable domain, with remaining parts taken from reference TRBV18 and TRBJ1-1, reads NAGVMQNPRHLVRRRGQEARLRCSPMKGHSHVYWYRQLPEEGLKFMVYLQKENIIDESGMPKERFSAEFPKEGPSILRIQQVVRGDSAAYFCASSPDHLTVNTEAFFGQGTRLTVV.

The CDR3 DNA reads as TGTGCCAGTAGTCCAGATCTCACAGGGGCGTATAGCAATCAGCCCCAGCATTTT. Protein: CASSPDLTGAYSNQPQHF. The chain has TRBV19 and TRBJ1-5; 7 bases match TRBD1. The CDR3 is 18 amino acids. Losses at the gene ends were 5 bases for V and 0 bases for J; bases not matched to a gene: 13. In germline, CDR1 is LNHDA, CDR2 SQIVND (reference sequence).

The chain joins TRBV5-6 to TRBJ2-1; 9 positions agree with TRBD1. This CDR3 spans 15 amino acids. V was pared by 6 bases and J by 6 bases, with 10 bases of the junction left unmatched. Germline CDR1 and CDR2: SGHDT and YYEEEE. DNA of the CDR3: TGTGCCAGCAAGGAAGAAGGGACAGGGTTCAATGAGCAGTTCTTC. Residues: CASKEEGTGFNEQFF.

This chain links TRBV30 with TRBJ2-7, with a weak D call TRBD2 (5 bases). The germline V and J ends were trimmed by 3 bases and 5 bases, with 17 bases remaining between them. Germline CDR1 is GTSNPN and CDR2 is SVGIG (reference sequence). The CDR3 totals 14 residues. In DNA form, the CDR3 reads TGTGCCTGGAGCCGGAGGCTGAGGGCGGACGAGCAGTACTTC. Protein: CAWSRRLRADEQYF.

V and J are TRBV27 and TRBJ2-1; D may be TRBD2 (6 bases). Germline CDR1 MNHEY, CDR2 SMNVEV (reference sequence). V gave up 2 bases and J gave up 3 bases, with 8 bases separating them. CDR3 length: 14 residues. CDR3 sequence: CASSLGDFYNEQFF. The CDR3 DNA sequence: TGTGCCAGCAGTTTAGGGGACTTCTACAATGAGCAGTTCTTC.

The chain combines TRBV19 with TRBJ2-2, with 9 nucleotides matching TRBD2. Germline CDR1 is LNHDA and CDR2 is SQIVND (reference sequence). V dropped 5 bases and J dropped 3; count of bases not matched to a gene: 10. This CDR3 has 17 residues. CDR3 residues: CASSPYSGRGDTGELFF. The CDR3 bases are TGTGCCAGTAGTCCCTATAGCGGGAGAGGGGACACCGGGGAGCTGTTTTTT.

This chain uses TRBV7-9 with TRBJ1-2; 7 bases align to TRBD1. This CDR3 region has 15 residues. Germline values: CDR1 SEHNR, CDR2 FQNEAQ (reference sequence). The trim removed 1 base at V and 3 bases at J, leaving 5 bases unmatched. CDR3 protein: CASSLGVRGDYGYTF. CDR3 DNA: TGTGCCAGCAGCTTAGGGGTCAGGGGGGACTATGGCTACACCTTC.

The V gene is TRBV7-2, the J gene TRBJ2-3; 9 nucleotides align to TRBD2. The CDR3 spans 14 residues. The germline gives CDR1 SGHTA, CDR2 FQGNSA. Losses at the gene ends were 4 bases for V and 6 bases for J; bases not matched to a gene: 5. The CDR3 nucleotides read TGTGCCAGCAGCTGGGGAGCGGGAGGCGATACGCAGTATTTT. This translates into CASSWGAGGDTQYF.

This clone came up a few times. The same CDR3 can be traced to other DNA sequences in this sample. The chain employs TRBV19 and TRBJ1-2; D unresolved. This CDR3 comprises 14 residues. CDR1 and CDR2 (germline): LNHDA, SQIVND (reference sequence). Between the trimmed V and J ends, which lost 10 bases and 8 bases, there was a span of 23 bases. CDR3 sequence: CAICKEKAAYGYTF. CDR3 bases: TGTGCCATTTGCAAAGAGAAGGCGGCATACGGCTACACCTTC. Combining the CDR3 with reference TRBV19 and TRBJ1-2 gives the whole variable domain DGGITQSPKYLFRKEGQNVTLSCEQNLNHDAMYWYRQDPGQGLRLIYYSQIVNDFQKGDIAEGYSVSREKKESFPLTVTSAQKNPTAFYLCAICKEKAAYGYTFGSGTRLTVV.

This chain uses TRBV15 with TRBJ1-1, with D tentatively TRBD1 (5 bases). CDR1 and CDR2 from the germline V gene are LNHNV and YYDKDF (reference sequence). The CDR3 is made up of 13 amino acids. With 0 bases removed from V and 12 bases from J, the gap between germline ends came to 14 bases. The chain's CDR3 is CATSRDPQGASFF. In DNA, the CDR3 is TGTGCCACCAGCAGAGATCCGCAGGGCGCGTCTTTCTTT.